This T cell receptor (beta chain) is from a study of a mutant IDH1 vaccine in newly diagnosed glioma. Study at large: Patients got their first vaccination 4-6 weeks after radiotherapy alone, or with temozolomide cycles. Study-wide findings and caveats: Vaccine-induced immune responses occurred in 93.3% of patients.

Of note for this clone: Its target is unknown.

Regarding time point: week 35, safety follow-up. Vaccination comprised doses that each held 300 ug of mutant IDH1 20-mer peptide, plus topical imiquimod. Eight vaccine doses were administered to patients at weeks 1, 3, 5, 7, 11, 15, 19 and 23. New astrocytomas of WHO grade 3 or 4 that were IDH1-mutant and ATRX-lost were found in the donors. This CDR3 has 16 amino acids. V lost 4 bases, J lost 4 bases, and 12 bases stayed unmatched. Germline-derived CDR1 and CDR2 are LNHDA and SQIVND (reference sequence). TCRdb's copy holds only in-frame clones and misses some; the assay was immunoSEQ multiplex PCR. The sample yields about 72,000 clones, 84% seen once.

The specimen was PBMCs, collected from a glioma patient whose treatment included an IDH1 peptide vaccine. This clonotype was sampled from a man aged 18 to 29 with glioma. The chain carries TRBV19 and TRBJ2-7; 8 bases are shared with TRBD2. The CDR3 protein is CASSTAAAGGRYEQYF. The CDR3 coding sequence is TGTGCCAGTAGTACCGCAGCTGCGGGGGGCCGGTACGAGCAGTACTTC.